This section outlines one TCR beta chain sequence together with its context. Its antigen is still unknown. The treatment: approximately nine-day PBMC culture with coronavirus spike peptide pools or control peptides (ViraFEST assay). This sample was taken from a study of vaccination and CD4 T cells after COVID-19. Cultured CD4+ T cell DNA underwent sequencing with the Oncomine TCR Beta short-read assay. In TCRdb, the PCR reads were re-called with MiXCR into one record per CDR3 protein. The sample records about 26,000 distinct CDR3 sequences, 64% being singletons. V lost 5 bases, J lost 5 bases, and 13 bases lay in between. Looked up from germline, CDR1 is SGHRS and CDR2 is YFSETQ. CDR3 length: 13 residues.

This receptor was obtained from a human donor who had recovered from COVID-19. The chain recombines TRBV5-1 with TRBJ2-5; D unclear. The sequenced sample consisted of CD4+ T cells from blood, cultured in vitro. The CDR3 sequence: CASRSGSAETQYF. The DNA for the CDR3 is TGCGCCAGCAGGTCCGGGTCAGCGGAGACCCAGTACTTC.